A single TCR beta chain is shown here with its context. The CDR3 loop spans 15 amino acids. Trimming took 5 bases from V and 0 from J; bases not matched to a gene: 5. Germline-derived CDR1 and CDR2 are MNHEY and SMNVEV (reference sequence). The data belong to a study of blood T cell repertoires in COVID-19. Study-wide background: Acute and convalescent COVID-19 specimens originated in the United States, Italy and Spain. Sample material is recorded as cDNA or gDNA derived from T cells, B-cell-depleted T cells, or PBMCs.

Per the study methods: For nucleated cells, counts were estimated from reference gene primer amplification. Libraries were prepared by immunoSEQ multiplex PCR; TCRdb keeps only in-frame clonotypes and omits some of them. That table gives V, J and clone size, and the DNA gave D and trimming. The sample has about 220,000 clones, roughly 84% seen once. The rearrangement joins TRBV27 to TRBJ2-3, with TRBD2 matching over 7 bases. The specimen was peripheral blood. The sequence came from a middle-aged man with active or convalescent COVID-19. The CDR3 loop reads CASSRGGISTDTQYF. The CDR3 DNA reads TGTGCCAGCAGTCGGGGAGGGATTAGCACAGATACGCAGTATTTT.